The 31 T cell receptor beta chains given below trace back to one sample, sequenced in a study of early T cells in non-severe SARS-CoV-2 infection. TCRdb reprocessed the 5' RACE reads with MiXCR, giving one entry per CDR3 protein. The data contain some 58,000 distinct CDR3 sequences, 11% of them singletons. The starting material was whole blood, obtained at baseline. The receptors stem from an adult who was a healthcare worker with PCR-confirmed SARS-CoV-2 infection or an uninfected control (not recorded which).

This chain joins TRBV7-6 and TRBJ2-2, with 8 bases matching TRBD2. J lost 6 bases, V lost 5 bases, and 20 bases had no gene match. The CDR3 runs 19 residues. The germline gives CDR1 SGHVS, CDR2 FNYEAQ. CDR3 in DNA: TGTGCCAGCAGCCACCTGGTGCAGCGGGGGTCGCGGTTACCCGGGGAGCTGTTTTTT. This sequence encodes CASSHLVQRGSRLPGELFF.

The CDR3 sequence: CAWSEGRQAAFF. The CDR3 DNA reads TGTGCCTGGAGTGAGGGGCGACAGGCAGCTTTCTTT. V usage is TRBV30 and J usage is TRBJ1-1; tentative D call: TRBD1 (6 bases). This CDR3 comprises 12 residues. Trimming took off 1 base at V and 10 bases at J, with 13 bases between the two ends. CDR1 and CDR2 (germline): GTSNPN, SVGIG (reference sequence).

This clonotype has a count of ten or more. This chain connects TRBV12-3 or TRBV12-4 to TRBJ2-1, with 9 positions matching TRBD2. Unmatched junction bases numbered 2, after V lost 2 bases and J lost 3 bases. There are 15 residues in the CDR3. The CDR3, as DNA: TGTGCCAGCAGTTTAAGCGGGGGGATCTACAATGAGCAGTTCTTC. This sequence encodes CASSLSGGIYNEQFF.

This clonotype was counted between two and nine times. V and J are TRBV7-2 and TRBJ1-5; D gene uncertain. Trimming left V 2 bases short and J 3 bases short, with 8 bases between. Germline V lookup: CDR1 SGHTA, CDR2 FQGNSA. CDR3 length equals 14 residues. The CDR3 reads CASSLTSDNQPQHF. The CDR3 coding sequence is TGTGCCAGCAGCTTAACGTCGGACAATCAGCCCCAGCATTTT.

The chain's CDR3 is CSARTGGFIGETQYF. The DNA for the CDR3 is TGCAGCGCCCGGACAGGGGGGTTTATCGGAGAGACCCAGTACTTC. V is TRBV29-1 and J is TRBJ2-5, with 10 bases identical to TRBD1. CDR3 length: 15 amino acids. The trim removed 7 bases at V and 4 bases at J, leaving 12 bases unmatched. Germline values: CDR1 SQVTM, CDR2 ANQGSEA.

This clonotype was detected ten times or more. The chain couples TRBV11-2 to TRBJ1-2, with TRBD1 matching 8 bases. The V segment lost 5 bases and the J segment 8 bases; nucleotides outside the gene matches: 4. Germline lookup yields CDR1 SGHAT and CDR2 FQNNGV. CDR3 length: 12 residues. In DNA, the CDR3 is TGTGCCAGCAGCCCAGGACAGGGAGGCTACACCTTC. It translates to CASSPGQGGYTF.

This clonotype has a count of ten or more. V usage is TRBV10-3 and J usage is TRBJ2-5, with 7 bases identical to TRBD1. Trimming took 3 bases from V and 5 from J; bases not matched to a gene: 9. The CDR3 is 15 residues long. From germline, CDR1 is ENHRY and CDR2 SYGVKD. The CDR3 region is CAISDQTGSAETQYF. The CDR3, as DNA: TGTGCCATCAGTGACCAGACAGGGTCCGCCGAGACCCAGTACTTC.

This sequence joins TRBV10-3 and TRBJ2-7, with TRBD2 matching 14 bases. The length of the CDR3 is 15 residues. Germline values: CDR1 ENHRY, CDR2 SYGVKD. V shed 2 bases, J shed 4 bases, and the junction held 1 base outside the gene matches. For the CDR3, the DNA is TGTGCCATCAGTGAGGGGACTAGCGGGGGTTACGAGCAGTACTTC. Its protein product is CAISEGTSGGYEQYF.

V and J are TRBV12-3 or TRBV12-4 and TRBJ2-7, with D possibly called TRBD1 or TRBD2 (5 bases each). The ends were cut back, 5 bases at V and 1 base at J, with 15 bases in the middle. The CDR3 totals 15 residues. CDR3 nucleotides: TGTGCCAGCAGTCATCAGGGAGACCTTTCCTACGAGCAGTACTTC. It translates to CASSHQGDLSYEQYF.

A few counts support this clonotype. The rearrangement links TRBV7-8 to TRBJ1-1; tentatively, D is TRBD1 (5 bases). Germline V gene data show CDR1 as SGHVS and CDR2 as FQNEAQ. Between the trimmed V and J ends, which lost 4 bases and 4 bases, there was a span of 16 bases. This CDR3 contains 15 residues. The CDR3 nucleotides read TGTGCCAGCAGCTCCTTTGGAACGGGGGGCACTGAAGCTTTCTTT. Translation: CASSSFGTGGTEAFF.

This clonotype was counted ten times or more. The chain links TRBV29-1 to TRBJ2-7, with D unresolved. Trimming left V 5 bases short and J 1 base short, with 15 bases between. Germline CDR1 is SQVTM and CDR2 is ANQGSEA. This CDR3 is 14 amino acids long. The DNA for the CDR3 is TGCAGCGTTAAAACACAGAGACCATCCTACGAGCAGTACTTC. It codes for CSVKTQRPSYEQYF.

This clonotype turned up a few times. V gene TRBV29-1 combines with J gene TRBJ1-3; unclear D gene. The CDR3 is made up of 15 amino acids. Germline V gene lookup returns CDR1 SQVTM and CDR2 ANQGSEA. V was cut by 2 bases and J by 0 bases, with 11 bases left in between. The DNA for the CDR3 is TGCAGCGTTGAACTTCCAGAAAGCTCTGGAAACACCATATATTTT. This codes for CSVELPESSGNTIYF.

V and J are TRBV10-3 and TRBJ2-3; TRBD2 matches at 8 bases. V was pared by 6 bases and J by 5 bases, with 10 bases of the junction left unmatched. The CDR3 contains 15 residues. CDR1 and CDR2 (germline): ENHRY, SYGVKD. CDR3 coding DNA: TGTGCCATCAGCCGCGGGGGGCCGCGAGGAGATACGCAGTATTTT. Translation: CAISRGGPRGDTQYF.

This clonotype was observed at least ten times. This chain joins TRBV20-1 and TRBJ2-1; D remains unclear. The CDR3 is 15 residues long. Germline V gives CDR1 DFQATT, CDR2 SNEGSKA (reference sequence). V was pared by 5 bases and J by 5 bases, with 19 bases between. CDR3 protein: CSARQGIQYDNEQFF. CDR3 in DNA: TGCAGTGCTCGACAAGGGATTCAGTACGACAATGAGCAGTTCTTC.

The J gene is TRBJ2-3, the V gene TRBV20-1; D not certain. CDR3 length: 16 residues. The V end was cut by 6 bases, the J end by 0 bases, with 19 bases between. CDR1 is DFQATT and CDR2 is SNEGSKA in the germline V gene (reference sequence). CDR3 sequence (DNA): TGCAGTGCCAGTTTCGAAATTGGTGTTAGCACAGATACGCAGTATTTT. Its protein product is CSASFEIGVSTDTQYF.

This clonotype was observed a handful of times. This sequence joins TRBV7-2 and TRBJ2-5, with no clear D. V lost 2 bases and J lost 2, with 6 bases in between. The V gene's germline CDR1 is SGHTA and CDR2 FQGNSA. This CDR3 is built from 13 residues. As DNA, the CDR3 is TGTGCCAGCAGCTTAAACAGACAAGAGACCCAGTACTTC. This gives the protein CASSLNRQETQYF. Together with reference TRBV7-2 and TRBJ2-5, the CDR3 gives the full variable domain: GAGVSQSPSNKVTEKGKDVELRCDPISGHTALYWYRQSLGQGLEFLIYFQGNSAPDKSGLPSDRFSAERTGGSVSTLTIQRTQQEDSAVYLCASSLNRQETQYFGPGTRLLVL.

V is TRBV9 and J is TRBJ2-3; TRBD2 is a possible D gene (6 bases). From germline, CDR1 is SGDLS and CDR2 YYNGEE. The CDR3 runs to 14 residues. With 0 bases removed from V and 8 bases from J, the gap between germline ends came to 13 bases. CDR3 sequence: CASSVGGADGTQYF. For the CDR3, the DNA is TGTGCCAGCAGCGTAGGCGGGGCCGATGGTACGCAGTATTTT. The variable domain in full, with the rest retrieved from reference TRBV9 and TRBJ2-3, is DSGVTQTPKHLITATGQRVTLRCSPRSGDLSVYWYQQSLDQGLQFLIQYYNGEERAKGNILERFSAQQFPDLHSELNLSSLELGDSALYFCASSVGGADGTQYFGPGTRLTVL.

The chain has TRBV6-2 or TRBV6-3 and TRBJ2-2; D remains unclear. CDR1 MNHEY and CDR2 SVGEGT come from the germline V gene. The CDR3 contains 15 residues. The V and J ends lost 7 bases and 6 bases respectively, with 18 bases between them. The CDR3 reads CASKFQAQTPGELFF. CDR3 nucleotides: TGTGCCAGCAAGTTCCAAGCCCAGACCCCCGGGGAGCTGTTTTTT.

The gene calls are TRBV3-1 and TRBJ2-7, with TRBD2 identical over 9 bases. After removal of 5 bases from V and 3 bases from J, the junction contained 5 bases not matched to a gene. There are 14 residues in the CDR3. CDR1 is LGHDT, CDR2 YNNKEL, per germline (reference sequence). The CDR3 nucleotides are TGTGCCAGCAGCAGCAGCGGGGGGCGCTACGAGCAGTACTTC. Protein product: CASSSSGGRYEQYF.

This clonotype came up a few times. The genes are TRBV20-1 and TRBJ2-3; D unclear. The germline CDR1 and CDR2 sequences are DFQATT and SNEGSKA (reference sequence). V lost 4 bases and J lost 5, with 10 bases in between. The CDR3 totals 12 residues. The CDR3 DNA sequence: TGCAGTGCTACCAGCGACCTAGATACGCAGTATTTT. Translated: CSATSDLDTQYF.

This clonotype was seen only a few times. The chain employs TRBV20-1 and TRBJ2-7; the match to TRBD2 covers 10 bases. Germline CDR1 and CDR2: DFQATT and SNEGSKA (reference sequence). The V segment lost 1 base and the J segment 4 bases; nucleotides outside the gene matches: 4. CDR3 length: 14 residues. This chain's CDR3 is CSARAVAGGYEQYF. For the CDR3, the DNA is TGCAGTGCTAGAGCAGTAGCGGGGGGATACGAGCAGTACTTC.

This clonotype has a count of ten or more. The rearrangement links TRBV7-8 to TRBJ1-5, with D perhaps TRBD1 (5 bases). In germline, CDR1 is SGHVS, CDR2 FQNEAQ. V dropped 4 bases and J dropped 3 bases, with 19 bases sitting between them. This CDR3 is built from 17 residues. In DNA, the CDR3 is TGTGCCAGCAGCTCCGCAACGGGGACGAACACCAATCAGCCCCAGCATTTT. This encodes CASSSATGTNTNQPQHF. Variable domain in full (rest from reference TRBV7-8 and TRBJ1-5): GAGVSQSPRYKVAKRGQDVALRCDPISGHVSLFWYQQALGQGPEFLTYFQNEAQLDKSGLPSDRFFAERPEGSVSTLKIQRTQQEDSAVYLCASSSATGTNTNQPQHFGDGTRLSIL.

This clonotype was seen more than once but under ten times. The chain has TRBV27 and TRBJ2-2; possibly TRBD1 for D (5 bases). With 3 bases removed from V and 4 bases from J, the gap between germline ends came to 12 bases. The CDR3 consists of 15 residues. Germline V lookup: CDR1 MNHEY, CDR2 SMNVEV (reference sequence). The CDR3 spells CASSLRQGVTGELFF. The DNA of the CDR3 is TGTGCCAGCAGTTTGAGGCAGGGTGTCACCGGGGAGCTGTTTTTT.

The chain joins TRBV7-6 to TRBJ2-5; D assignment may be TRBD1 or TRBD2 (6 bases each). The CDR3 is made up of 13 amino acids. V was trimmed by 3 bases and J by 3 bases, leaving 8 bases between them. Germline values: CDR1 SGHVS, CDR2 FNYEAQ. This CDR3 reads CASSFRGEETQYF. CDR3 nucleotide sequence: TGTGCCAGCAGCTTTAGGGGGGAAGAGACCCAGTACTTC.

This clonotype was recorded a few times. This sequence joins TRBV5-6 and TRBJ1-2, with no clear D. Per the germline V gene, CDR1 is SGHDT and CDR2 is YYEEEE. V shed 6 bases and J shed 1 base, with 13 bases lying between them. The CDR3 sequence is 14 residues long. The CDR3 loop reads CASTLFALNYGYTF. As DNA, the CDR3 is TGTGCCAGCACCCTATTTGCGCTTAACTATGGCTACACCTTC.

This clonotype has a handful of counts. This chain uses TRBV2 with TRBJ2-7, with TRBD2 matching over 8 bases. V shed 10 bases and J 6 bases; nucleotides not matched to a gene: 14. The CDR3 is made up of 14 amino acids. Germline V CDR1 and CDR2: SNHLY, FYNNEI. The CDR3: CATRFSGRGSEQYF. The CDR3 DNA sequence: TGTGCCACCAGATTCTCCGGGAGGGGGTCCGAGCAGTACTTC.

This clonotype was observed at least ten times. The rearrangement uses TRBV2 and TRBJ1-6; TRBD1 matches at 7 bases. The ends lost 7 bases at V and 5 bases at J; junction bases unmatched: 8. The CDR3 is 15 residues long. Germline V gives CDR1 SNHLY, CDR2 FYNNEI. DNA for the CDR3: TGTGCCAGCACCAAGCAGGGGGTCGATAATTCACCCCTCCACTTT. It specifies CASTKQGVDNSPLHF.

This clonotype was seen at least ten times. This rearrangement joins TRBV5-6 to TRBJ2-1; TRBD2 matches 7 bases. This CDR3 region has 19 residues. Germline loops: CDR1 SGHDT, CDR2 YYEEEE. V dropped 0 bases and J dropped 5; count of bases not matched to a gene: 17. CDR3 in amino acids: CASSLASWPSREENNEQFF. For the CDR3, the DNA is TGTGCCAGCAGCTTGGCCTCCTGGCCCAGCCGGGAGGAAAACAATGAGCAGTTCTTC.

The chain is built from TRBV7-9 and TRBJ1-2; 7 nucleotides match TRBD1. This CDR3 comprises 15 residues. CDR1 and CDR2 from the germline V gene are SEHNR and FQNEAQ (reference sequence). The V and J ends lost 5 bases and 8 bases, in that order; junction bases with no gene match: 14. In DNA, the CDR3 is TGTGCCAGCAGCGCCCCCCTCCTGACAGGGATCGGCTACACCTTC. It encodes CASSAPLLTGIGYTF. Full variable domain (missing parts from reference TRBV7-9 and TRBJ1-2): DTGVSQNPRHKITKRGQNVTFRCDPISEHNRLYWYRQTLGQGPEFLTYFQNEAQLEKSRLLSDRFSAERPKGSFSTLEIQRTEQGDSAMYLCASSAPLLTGIGYTFGSGTRLTVV.

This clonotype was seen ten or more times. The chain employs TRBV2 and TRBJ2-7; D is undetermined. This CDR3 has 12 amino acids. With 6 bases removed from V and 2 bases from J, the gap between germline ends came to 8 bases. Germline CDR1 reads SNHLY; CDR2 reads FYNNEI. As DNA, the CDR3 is TGTGCCAGCAGAGCCACGCCCTACGAGCAGTACTTC. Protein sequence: CASRATPYEQYF.

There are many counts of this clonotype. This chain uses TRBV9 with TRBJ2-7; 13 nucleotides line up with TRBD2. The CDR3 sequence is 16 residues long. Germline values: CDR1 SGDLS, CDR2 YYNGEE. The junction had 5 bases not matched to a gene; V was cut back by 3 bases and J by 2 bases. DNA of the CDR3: TGTGCCAGCAGCGGCACCACTAGCGGGGGGGCCTACGAGCAGTACTTC. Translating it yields CASSGTTSGGAYEQYF. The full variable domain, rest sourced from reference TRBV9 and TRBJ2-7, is DSGVTQTPKHLITATGQRVTLRCSPRSGDLSVYWYQQSLDQGLQFLIQYYNGEERAKGNILERFSAQQFPDLHSELNLSSLELGDSALYFCASSGTTSGGAYEQYFGPGTRLTVT.